This T cell receptor beta chain was sequenced for a study of PD-1 blockade in mismatch repair-deficient tumors. Some clones are missing from TCRdb's copy, which holds only in-frame ones; the method was immunoSEQ multiplex PCR. The table lists fewer than 13,000 clones, 90% to 95% of them singletons. The CDR3 spans 13 residues. Germline lookup yields CDR1 MNHEY and CDR2 SVGAGI. Trimming took off 6 bases at V and 3 bases at J, with 11 bases between the two ends. As to this clone: The antigen is undetermined.

Time point noted: approximately ten-day in vitro stimulation with candidate neoantigen peptide 3. Three pembrolizumab responders had their TCRs sequenced. This receptor was taken from an adult with mismatch repair-deficient cancer. The material was cells cultured in vitro, obtained from a patient treated with pembrolizumab. The V call is TRBV6-5, the J call TRBJ1-1; D is uncertain. The CDR3 nucleotides are TGTGCCAGCAGCCCACTAGTAGACACTGAAGCTTTCTTT. Translated, it gives CASSPLVDTEAFF.